Detailed here is one TCR beta chain. The target antigen is unknown. These data are taken from a study of monozygotic twins with inflammatory bowel disease. Study conclusions and caveats: The data did not back a single strong IBD-associated clonotype or signal. TCRbeta diversity (inverse Simpson) was lower in IBD patients than in healthy co-twins. For repertoire similarity, concordant twins did not differ from discordant twins, possibly because power was limited.

The quantity of total RNA per TCR library was roughly 3,700 ng. TCRdb reprocessed the 5' RACE reads, with one entry per CDR3 protein and no DNA. In total, the table holds about 450,000 distinct CDR3 sequences. Per germline, CDR1 SGHRS and CDR2 YFSETQ. The CDR3 totals 15 residues. The sequencing sample was made of blood. The origin of this receptor is a human donor with ulcerative colitis or Crohn's disease, or a healthy co-twin of an affected twin (not recorded which). This chain links TRBV5-1 with TRBJ1-1. The CDR3: CASSANGPMNTEAFF.